The T cell receptor (beta chain) described here comes from a study of control samples from healthy donors and cancer patients (dated by TCRdb to about 2020). There are 18 amino acids in the CDR3, from cysteine to phenylalanine inclusive. CDR3 DNA only is kept here, 54 bases in frame from base 1. The germline V and J ends show losses of 2 bases and 7 bases respectively, and no gene match explains 10 bases of the junction. Taken from the germline V gene, the CDR1 and CDR2 loops are LGHNA and YSLEER. This clone was seen just once. The clone's antigen remains unknown. Qualities for individual bases were not recorded, and no much larger clone is one base off. The library was produced with the immunoSEQ multiplex PCR assay. The clones in this table, taken by TCRdb from immuneACCESS, are in-frame only. Not every clone is retained; where verified, under half of the shortfall comes from an unresolved V gene, and the cause of the rest is unknown. The sample records 110,000 or so clones, approximately 90% of which are singletons. The ten largest clonotypes hold roughly 15% of the sample.

This clonotype was sampled from a woman between 45 and 60 years old in good health. Recombination linked TRBV4-3 to TRBJ2-1, with 14 bases aligning to TRBD2. The sample comprised blood. The DNA is TGCGCCAGCAGCCAATATTTTGGACTAGCGGGAGGTGGGAATGAGCAGTTCTTC. This gives the protein CASSQYFGLAGGGNEQFF.